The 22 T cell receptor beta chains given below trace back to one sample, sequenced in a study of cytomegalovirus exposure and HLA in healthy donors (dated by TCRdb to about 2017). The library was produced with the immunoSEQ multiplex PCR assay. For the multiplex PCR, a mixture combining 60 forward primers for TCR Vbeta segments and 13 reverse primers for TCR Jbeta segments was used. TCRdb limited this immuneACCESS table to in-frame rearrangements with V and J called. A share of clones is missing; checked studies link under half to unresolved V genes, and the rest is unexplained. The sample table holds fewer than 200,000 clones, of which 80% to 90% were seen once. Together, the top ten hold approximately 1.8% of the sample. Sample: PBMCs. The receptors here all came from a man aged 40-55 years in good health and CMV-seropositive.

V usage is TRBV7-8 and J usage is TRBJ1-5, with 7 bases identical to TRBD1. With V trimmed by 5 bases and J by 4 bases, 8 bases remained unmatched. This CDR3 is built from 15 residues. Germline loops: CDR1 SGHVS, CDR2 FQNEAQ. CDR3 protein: CASSPAGTANQPQHF. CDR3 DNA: TGTGCCAGCAGCCCGGCCGGGACAGCAAATCAGCCCCAGCATTTT.

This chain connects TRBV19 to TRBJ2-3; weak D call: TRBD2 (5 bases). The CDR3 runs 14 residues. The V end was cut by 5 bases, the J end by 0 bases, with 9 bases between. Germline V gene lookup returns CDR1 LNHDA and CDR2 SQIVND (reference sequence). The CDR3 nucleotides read TGTGCCAGTAGTTCCGGACTTAGCACAGATACGCAGTATTTT. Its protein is CASSSGLSTDTQYF.

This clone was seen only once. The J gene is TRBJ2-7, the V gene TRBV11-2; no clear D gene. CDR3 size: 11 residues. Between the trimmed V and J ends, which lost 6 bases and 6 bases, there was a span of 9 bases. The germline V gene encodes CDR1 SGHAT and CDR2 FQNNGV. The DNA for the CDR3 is TGTGCCAGCAGTCTTGTCTTCGAGCAGTACTTC. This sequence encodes CASSLVFEQYF.

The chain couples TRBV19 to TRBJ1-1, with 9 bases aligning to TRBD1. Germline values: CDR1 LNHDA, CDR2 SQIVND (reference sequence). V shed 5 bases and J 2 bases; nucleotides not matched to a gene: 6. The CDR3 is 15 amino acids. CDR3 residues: CASSPWTGANTEAFF. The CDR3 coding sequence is TGTGCCAGTAGTCCTTGGACAGGGGCAAACACTGAAGCTTTCTTT.

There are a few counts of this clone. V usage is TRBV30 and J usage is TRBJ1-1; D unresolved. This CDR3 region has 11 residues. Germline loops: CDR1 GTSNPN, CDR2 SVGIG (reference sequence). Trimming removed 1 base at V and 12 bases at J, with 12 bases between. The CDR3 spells CAWSDSPPTFF. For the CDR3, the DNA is TGTGCCTGGAGTGACTCCCCCCCCACTTTCTTT. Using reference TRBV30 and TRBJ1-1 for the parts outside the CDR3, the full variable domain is SQTIHQWPATLVQPVGSPLSLECTVEGTSNPNLYWYRQAAGRGLQLLFYSVGIGQISSEVPQNLSASRPQDRQFILSSKKLLLSDSGFYLCAWSDSPPTFFGQGTRLTVV.

CDR3 DNA sequence: TGTGCCAGCTCACCACTCCGAGGCTCGGGGGCCAACGTCCTGACTTTC. It translates to CASSPLRGSGANVLTF. The chain is built from TRBV18 and TRBJ2-6, with D unresolved. This CDR3 has 16 residues. V lost 1 base to trimming and J lost 4 bases, with 11 bases between them. CDR1 and CDR2 from the germline V gene are KGHSH and LQKENI.

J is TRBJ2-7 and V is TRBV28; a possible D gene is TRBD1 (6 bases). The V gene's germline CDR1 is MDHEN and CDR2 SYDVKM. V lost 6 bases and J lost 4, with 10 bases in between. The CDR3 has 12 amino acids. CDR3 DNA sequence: TGTGCCAGCAGCCAGGGACATTACGAGCAGTACTTC. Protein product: CASSQGHYEQYF.

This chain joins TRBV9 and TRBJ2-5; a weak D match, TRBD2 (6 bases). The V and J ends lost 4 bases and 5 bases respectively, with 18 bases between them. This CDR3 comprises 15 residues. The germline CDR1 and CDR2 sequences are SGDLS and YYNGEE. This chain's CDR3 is CASSYGAGWGETQYF. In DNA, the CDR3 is TGTGCCAGCAGCTACGGAGCGGGTTGGGGGGAGACCCAGTACTTC.

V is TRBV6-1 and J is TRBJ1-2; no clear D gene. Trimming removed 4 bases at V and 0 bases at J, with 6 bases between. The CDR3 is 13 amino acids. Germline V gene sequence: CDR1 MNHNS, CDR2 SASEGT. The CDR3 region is CASSGAANYGYTF. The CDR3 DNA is TGTGCCAGCAGTGGGGCAGCTAACTATGGCTACACCTTC.

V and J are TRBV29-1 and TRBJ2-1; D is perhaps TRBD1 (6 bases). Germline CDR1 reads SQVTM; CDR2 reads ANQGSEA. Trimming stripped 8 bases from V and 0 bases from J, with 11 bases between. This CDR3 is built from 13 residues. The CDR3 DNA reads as TGCAGCTCGGACAGAGTCTCCTACAATGAGCAGTTCTTC. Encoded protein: CSSDRVSYNEQFF.

CDR3 sequence (DNA): TGTGCCAGTAGTATCCAGGGGTCCTTTTCTTCCTACGAGCAGTACTTC. Its protein product is CASSIQGSFSSYEQYF. The chain combines TRBV19 with TRBJ2-7; a weak D match, TRBD1 (6 bases). Per germline, CDR1 LNHDA and CDR2 SQIVND (reference sequence). This CDR3 is 16 amino acids long. The V end lost 3 bases, the J end lost 1 base, and 16 bases lay between the germline ends.

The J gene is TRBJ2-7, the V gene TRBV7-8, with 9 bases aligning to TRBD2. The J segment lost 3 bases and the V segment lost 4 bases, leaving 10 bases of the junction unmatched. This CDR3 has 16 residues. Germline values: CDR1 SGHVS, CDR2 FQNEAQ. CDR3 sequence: CASSSPQTSGHYEQYF. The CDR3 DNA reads TGTGCCAGCAGCTCCCCCCAGACTAGCGGACACTACGAGCAGTACTTC. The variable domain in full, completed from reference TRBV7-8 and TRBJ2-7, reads GAGVSQSPRYKVAKRGQDVALRCDPISGHVSLFWYQQALGQGPEFLTYFQNEAQLDKSGLPSDRFFAERPEGSVSTLKIQRTQQEDSAVYLCASSSPQTSGHYEQYFGPGTRLTVT.

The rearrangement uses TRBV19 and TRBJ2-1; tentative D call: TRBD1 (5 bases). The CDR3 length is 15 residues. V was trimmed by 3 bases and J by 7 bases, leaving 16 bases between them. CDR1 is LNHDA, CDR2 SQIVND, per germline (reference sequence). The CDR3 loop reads CASSIGRVIGNEQFF. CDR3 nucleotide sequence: TGTGCCAGTAGTATCGGCAGGGTGATCGGGAATGAGCAGTTCTTC.

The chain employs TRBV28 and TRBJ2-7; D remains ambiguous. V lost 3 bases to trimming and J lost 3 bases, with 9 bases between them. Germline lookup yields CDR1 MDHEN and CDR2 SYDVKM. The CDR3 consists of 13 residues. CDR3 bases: TGTGCCAGCAGTTTCGGTAAAAACTACGAGCAGTACTTC. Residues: CASSFGKNYEQYF.

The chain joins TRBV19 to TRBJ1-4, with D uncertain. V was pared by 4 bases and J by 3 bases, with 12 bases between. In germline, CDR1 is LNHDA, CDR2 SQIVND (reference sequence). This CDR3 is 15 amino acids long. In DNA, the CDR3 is TGTGCCAGTAGTAGGGTAACCGAGGCTAATGAAAAACTGTTTTTT. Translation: CASSRVTEANEKLFF.

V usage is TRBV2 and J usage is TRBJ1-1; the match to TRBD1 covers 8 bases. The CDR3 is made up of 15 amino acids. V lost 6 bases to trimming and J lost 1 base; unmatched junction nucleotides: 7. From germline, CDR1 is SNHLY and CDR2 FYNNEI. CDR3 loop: CASRRQGMTNTEAFF. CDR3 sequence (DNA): TGTGCCAGCAGGCGACAGGGGATGACGAACACTGAAGCTTTCTTT.

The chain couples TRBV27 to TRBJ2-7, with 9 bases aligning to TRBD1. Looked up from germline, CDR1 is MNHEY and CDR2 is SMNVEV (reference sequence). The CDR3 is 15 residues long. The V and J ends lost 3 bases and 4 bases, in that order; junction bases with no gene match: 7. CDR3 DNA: TGTGCCAGCAGTTTCGGGACAGGGCGAAAGTACGAGCAGTACTTC. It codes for CASSFGTGRKYEQYF.

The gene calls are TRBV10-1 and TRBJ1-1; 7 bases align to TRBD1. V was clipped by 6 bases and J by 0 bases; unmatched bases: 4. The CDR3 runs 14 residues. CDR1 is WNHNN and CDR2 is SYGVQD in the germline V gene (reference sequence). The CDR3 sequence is CASRDRDMNTEAFF. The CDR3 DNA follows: TGCGCCAGCAGAGACAGGGACATGAACACTGAAGCTTTCTTT.

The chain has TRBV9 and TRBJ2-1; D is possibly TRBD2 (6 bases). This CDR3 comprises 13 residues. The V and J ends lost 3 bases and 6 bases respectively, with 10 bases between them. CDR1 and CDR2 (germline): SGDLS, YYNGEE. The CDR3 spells CASSAGLLNEQFF. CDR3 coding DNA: TGTGCCAGCAGCGCAGGACTACTCAATGAGCAGTTCTTC. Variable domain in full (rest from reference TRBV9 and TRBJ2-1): DSGVTQTPKHLITATGQRVTLRCSPRSGDLSVYWYQQSLDQGLQFLIQYYNGEERAKGNILERFSAQQFPDLHSELNLSSLELGDSALYFCASSAGLLNEQFFGPGTRLTVL.

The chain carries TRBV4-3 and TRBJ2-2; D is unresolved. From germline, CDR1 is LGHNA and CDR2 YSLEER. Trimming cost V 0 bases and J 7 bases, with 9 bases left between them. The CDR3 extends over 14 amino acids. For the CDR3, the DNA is TGCGCCAGCAGCCAAGAACGGGTGGGCGGGGAGCTGTTTTTT. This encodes CASSQERVGGELFF.

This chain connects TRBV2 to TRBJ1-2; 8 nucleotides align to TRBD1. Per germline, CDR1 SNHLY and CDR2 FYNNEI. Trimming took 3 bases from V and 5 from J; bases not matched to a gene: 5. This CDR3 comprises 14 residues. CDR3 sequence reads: CASSEGRGQYGYTF. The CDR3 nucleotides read TGTGCCAGCAGTGAGGGCAGGGGGCAATATGGCTACACCTTC.

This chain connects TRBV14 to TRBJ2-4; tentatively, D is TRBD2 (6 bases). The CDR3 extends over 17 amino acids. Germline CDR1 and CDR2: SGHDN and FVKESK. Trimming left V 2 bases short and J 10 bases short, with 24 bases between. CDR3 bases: TGTGCCAGCAGCCAAACAGAGGGAGGTACACAGGTTCGGATTCAGTACTTC. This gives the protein CASSQTEGGTQVRIQYF.